This passage covers 27 T cell receptor beta chains from one sample sequenced in a study of vaccination effects on CD4 cells after COVID-19. Using viral peptide pools, the ViraFEST assay grew out antigen-specific CD4+ T cells prior to sequencing. CD4+ T cells were isolated after nine to ten days of culture. Vaccine recipients lacked prior SARS-CoV-2 infection and had negative nucleocapsid antibodies. Some clones are missing from TCRdb's copy, which holds only in-frame ones; the method was immunoSEQ multiplex PCR. The table includes more than 30,000 clones, roughly 62% detected once. Their antigens are not known. Sequenced material: CD4+ T cells from PBMCs cultured with HCoV-OC43 spike peptides, taken before COVID-19 vaccination. The subset denotes: HCoV-OC43 spike overlapping peptide pool stimulation. The receptor source for this set is a human donor who received a COVID-19 vaccine.

This chain joins TRBV2 and TRBJ2-2; TRBD1 matches 7 bases. Germline values: CDR1 SNHLY, CDR2 FYNNEI. The CDR3 covers 15 residues. V was clipped by 5 bases and J by 4 bases; unmatched bases: 7. CDR3 loop: CASSSRDSVTGELFF. The DNA of the CDR3 is TGTGCCAGCAGTAGCCGGGACAGCGTCACCGGGGAGCTGTTTTTT.

The CDR3 nucleotides read TGTGCCAGCAGAGCCTCCCGAGGCGGGGGCTGGAGACCCCTCCACTTT. Its translation: CASRASRGGGWRPLHF. This chain joins TRBV27 and TRBJ1-6, with D possibly matching TRBD1 (6 bases). Germline values: CDR1 MNHEY, CDR2 SMNVEV (reference sequence). V lost 6 bases, J lost 12 bases, and 24 bases lay in between. CDR3 length: 16 residues.

V gene TRBV27 combines with J gene TRBJ2-7; 14 bases fit TRBD2. J gave up 4 bases and V 0 bases, and 2 bases lay outside the gene matches. The CDR3 is 16 amino acids. Germline assignment: CDR1 MNHEY and CDR2 SMNVEV (reference sequence). The CDR3 region is CASSLSGLAGGYEQYF. The CDR3 nucleotides are TGTGCCAGCAGTTTATCAGGACTAGCGGGAGGATACGAGCAGTACTTC.

The chain joins TRBV18 to TRBJ2-7; TRBD2 aligns across 11 bases. Trimming took 4 bases from V and 6 from J; bases not matched to a gene: 8. The CDR3 loop spans 15 amino acids. Germline V gene lookup returns CDR1 KGHSH and CDR2 LQKENI. CDR3 sequence reads: CASSLGTSGTREQYF. CDR3 bases: TGTGCCAGCTCACTCGGGACTAGCGGTACGCGCGAGCAGTACTTC.

The J gene is TRBJ1-5, the V gene TRBV11-2; D is undetermined. CDR1 and CDR2 (germline): SGHAT, FQNNGV. The CDR3 is made up of 13 amino acids. Trimming took off 2 bases at V and 0 bases at J, with 2 bases between the two ends. CDR3 in amino acids: CASSLNSNQPQHF. Written as DNA, the CDR3 is TGTGCCAGCAGCTTAAATAGCAATCAGCCCCAGCATTTT. Full variable domain (outside the CDR3, taken from reference TRBV11-2 and TRBJ1-5): EAGVAQSPRYKIIEKRQSVAFWCNPISGHATLYWYQQILGQGPKLLIQFQNNGVVDDSQLPKDRFSAERLKGVDSTLKIQPAKLEDSAVYLCASSLNSNQPQHFGDGTRLSIL.

The chain couples TRBV6-5 to TRBJ2-3; 8 bases fit TRBD1. The junction had 3 bases not matched to a gene; V was cut back by 0 bases and J by 1 base. The CDR3 length is 16 residues. Germline V gene sequence: CDR1 MNHEY, CDR2 SVGAGI. CDR3 bases: TGTGCCAGCAGTTACTCTCCGGGACAGGGCACAGATACGCAGTATTTT. Residues: CASSYSPGQGTDTQYF.

The sample holds a few counts of this clone. V gene TRBV20-1 combines with J gene TRBJ1-2; D remains unclear. The V end was cut by 3 bases, the J end by 5 bases, with 13 bases between. Looked up from germline, CDR1 is DFQATT and CDR2 is SNEGSKA (reference sequence). The CDR3 is made up of 13 amino acids. The CDR3 loop is CSASFSGTYGYTF. The CDR3 coding sequence is TGCAGTGCTAGTTTCTCAGGCACTTATGGCTACACCTTC.

The rearrangement joins TRBV5-6 to TRBJ2-7; TRBD2 matches 12 bases. Trimming cost V 4 bases and J 2 bases; bases outside gene matches: 4. Germline V gene sequence: CDR1 SGHDT, CDR2 YYEEEE. This CDR3 comprises 15 residues. CDR3 amino acids: CASSLGLAGTYEQYF. For the CDR3, the DNA is TGTGCCAGCAGCCTGGGACTAGCGGGTACCTACGAGCAGTACTTC. Drawing the rest from reference TRBV5-6 and TRBJ2-7, the complete variable domain is DAGVTQSPTHLIKTRGQQVTLRCSPKSGHDTVSWYQQALGQGPQFIFQYYEEEERQRGNFPDRFSGHQFPNYSSELNVNALLLGDSALYLCASSLGLAGTYEQYFGPGTRLTVT.

The chain links TRBV29-1 to TRBJ2-1; TRBD2 is a possible D gene (5 bases). The germline V and J ends were trimmed by 7 bases and 5 bases, with 15 bases remaining between them. The CDR3 consists of 13 residues. Looked up from germline, CDR1 is SQVTM and CDR2 is ANQGSEA. The CDR3 here is CSARGWVDNEQFF. The CDR3 DNA is TGCAGCGCCCGGGGTTGGGTTGACAATGAGCAGTTCTTC.

This chain connects TRBV12-3 or TRBV12-4 to TRBJ1-4; TRBD1 is a possible D gene (6 bases). Trimming removed 6 bases from V and 8 bases from J, with 13 bases in between. The CDR3 runs 13 residues. CDR3 in DNA: TGTGCCAGCAGCGTGAGGGGGGCAGAAAAACTGTTTTTT. Encoded protein: CASSVRGAEKLFF.

The J gene is TRBJ2-7, the V gene TRBV6-6, with D possibly called TRBD1 or TRBD2 (5 bases each). The CDR3 is 16 residues long. Germline values: CDR1 MNHNY, CDR2 SVGAGI (reference sequence). Trimming cost V 0 bases and J 4 bases, with 16 bases left between them. The CDR3 is CASSYSRGANFYEQYF. CDR3 nucleotides: TGTGCCAGCAGTTACTCGCGAGGGGCGAATTTTTACGAGCAGTACTTC.

This chain uses TRBV5-5 with TRBJ1-2; D gene ambiguous. Between the trimmed V and J ends, which lost 2 bases and 1 base, there was a span of 9 bases. The CDR3 loop spans 14 amino acids. CDR1 and CDR2 from the germline V gene are SGHKS and YYEKEE (reference sequence). CDR3 amino acids: CASSFSEGNYGYTF. For the CDR3, the DNA is TGTGCCAGCAGCTTTTCGGAGGGTAACTATGGCTACACCTTC.

In the case of this clone: A much larger clone lies a single base off, so this may be a read error. The chain links TRBV5-8 to TRBJ2-1, with no clear D. Germline loops: CDR1 SGHTS, CDR2 YDEGEE. The V and J ends lost 3 bases and 2 bases respectively, with 0 bases between them. CDR3 size: 11 residues. The CDR3 DNA follows: TGTGCCAGCAGCTCCTACAATGAGCAGTTCTTC. Its translation: CASSSYNEQFF. Full variable domain (outside the CDR3, taken from reference TRBV5-8 and TRBJ2-1): EAGVTQSPTHLIKTRGQQATLRCSPISGHTSVYWYQQALGLGLQFLLWYDEGEERNRGNFPPRFSGRQFPNYSSELNVNALELEDSALYLCASSSYNEQFFGPGTRLTVL.

J is TRBJ1-6 and V is TRBV5-1; unclear D gene. Per the germline V gene, CDR1 is SGHRS and CDR2 is YFSETQ. CDR3 size: 13 residues. The V end was cut by 0 bases, the J end by 12 bases, with 10 bases between. Here the CDR3 reads CASSLEGRKPLHF. CDR3 in DNA: TGCGCCAGCAGCTTGGAGGGCAGGAAACCCCTCCACTTT. The variable domain in full, with the rest retrieved from reference TRBV5-1 and TRBJ1-6, is KAGVTQTPRYLIKTRGQQVTLSCSPISGHRSVSWYQQTPGQGLQFLFEYFSETQRNKGNFPGRFSGRQFSNSRSEMNVSTLELGDSALYLCASSLEGRKPLHFGNGTRLTVT.

The chain links TRBV30 to TRBJ2-7; D is perhaps TRBD2 (6 bases). V lost 2 bases and J 2 bases, leaving 10 bases between the germline ends. Per the germline V gene, CDR1 is GTSNPN and CDR2 is SVGIG (reference sequence). CDR3 length: 13 residues. CDR3: CAWSRERAYEQYF. The CDR3 bases are TGTGCCTGGAGTAGGGAGCGGGCCTACGAGCAGTACTTC. Based on the CDR3 plus reference TRBV30 and TRBJ2-7, the full variable domain is SQTIHQWPATLVQPVGSPLSLECTVEGTSNPNLYWYRQAAGRGLQLLFYSVGIGQISSEVPQNLSASRPQDRQFILSSKKLLLSDSGFYLCAWSRERAYEQYFGPGTRLTVT.

The rearrangement uses TRBV5-4 and TRBJ1-2, with D possibly TRBD1 on 5 matching bases. The V gene lost 0 bases and the J gene lost 2 bases, with 11 bases spanning the gap. This CDR3 has 15 amino acids. CDR1 SGHNT and CDR2 YYREEE come from the germline V gene (reference sequence). The CDR3: CASSLGRQPNYGYTF. Here the CDR3 DNA reads TGTGCCAGCAGCTTGGGCCGACAGCCCAACTATGGCTACACCTTC.

This rearrangement joins TRBV6-5 to TRBJ2-7; 7 nucleotides agree with TRBD2. CDR3 length equals 14 residues. Trimming removed 7 bases from V and 2 bases from J; junction bases left unmatched: 8. Germline V lookup: CDR1 MNHEY, CDR2 SVGAGI. CDR3 DNA: TGTGCCAGCAAAGCGGGACTCGCAGCCTACGAGCAGTACTTC. Translated, it gives CASKAGLAAYEQYF.

This clone was detected a few times. The gene calls are TRBV29-1 and TRBJ1-2; 11 bases are a match to TRBD1. V was clipped by 5 bases and J by 7 bases; unmatched bases: 3. The CDR3 runs to 12 residues. CDR1 and CDR2 from the germline V gene are SQVTM and ANQGSEA. CDR3 sequence reads: CSVWTGGAGYTF. DNA for the CDR3: TGCAGCGTTTGGACAGGGGGCGCTGGCTACACCTTC.

The chain couples TRBV5-1 to TRBJ2-1; TRBD1 aligns across 7 bases. V was clipped by 2 bases and J by 6 bases; unmatched bases: 5. In germline, CDR1 is SGHRS, CDR2 YFSETQ. The CDR3 spans 14 residues. The CDR3 loop is CASSFGQVGNEQFF. For the CDR3, the DNA is TGCGCCAGCAGCTTTGGACAGGTTGGCAATGAGCAGTTCTTC. The complete variable domain, with remaining parts taken from reference TRBV5-1 and TRBJ2-1, reads KAGVTQTPRYLIKTRGQQVTLSCSPISGHRSVSWYQQTPGQGLQFLFEYFSETQRNKGNFPGRFSGRQFSNSRSEMNVSTLELGDSALYLCASSFGQVGNEQFFGPGTRLTVL.

V and J are TRBV18 and TRBJ1-5, with a possible D match to TRBD1 (6 bases). The ends were cut back, 3 bases at V and 0 bases at J, with 18 bases in the middle. Germline loops: CDR1 KGHSH, CDR2 LQKENI. This CDR3 comprises 18 residues. Here the CDR3 reads CASSPTSPGGLSNQPQHF. Written as DNA, the CDR3 is TGTGCCAGCTCACCTACATCCCCTGGGGGCCTTAGCAATCAGCCCCAGCATTTT.

The chain is built from TRBV4-1 and TRBJ2-5; D is ambiguous. This CDR3 comprises 13 residues. V lost 2 bases to trimming and J lost 4 bases, with 8 bases between them. Germline values: CDR1 MGHRA, CDR2 YSYEKL. The CDR3 nucleotides are TGCGCCAGCAGCCAATCGGTGTTAGAGACCCAGTACTTC. It yields the protein CASSQSVLETQYF.

This clone has only a few counts. The chain combines TRBV6-5 with TRBJ2-7, with D perhaps TRBD2 (6 bases). Trimming shortened V by 11 bases and J by 0 bases, and 14 bases separated the two germline ends. The CDR3 runs to 13 residues. CDR1 MNHEY and CDR2 SVGAGI come from the germline V gene. The CDR3 reads CACSGVSSYEQYF. CDR3 coding DNA: TGTGCCTGCTCGGGGGTAAGCTCCTACGAGCAGTACTTC.

The V and J genes are TRBV3-1 (or the pseudogene TRBV3-2) and TRBJ2-1, with 10 positions matching TRBD2. The CDR3 consists of 14 residues. Germline V gives CDR1 LGHDT, CDR2 YNNKEL (reference sequence). After removal of 4 bases from V and 4 bases from J, the junction contained 1 base not matched to a gene. The CDR3 bases are TGTGCCAGCAGCCCAGCGGGGGGGTACAATGAGCAGTTCTTC. Its protein is CASSPAGGYNEQFF.

This clone has only a few counts. The genes are TRBV19 and TRBJ1-3; no clear D gene. CDR3 length equals 15 residues. The germline gives CDR1 LNHDA, CDR2 SQIVND (reference sequence). V was shortened by 4 bases and J by 0 bases, with 10 bases between the two germline ends. CDR3 loop: CASSTRRSSGNTIYF. The CDR3, as DNA: TGTGCCAGTAGTACCCGGCGGAGCTCTGGAAACACCATATATTTT.

The chain employs TRBV24-1 and TRBJ2-7, with D maybe TRBD1 (5 bases). The V gene's germline CDR1 is KGHDR and CDR2 SFDVKD. The ends were cut back, 11 bases at V and 3 bases at J, with 16 bases in the middle. The CDR3 has 13 amino acids. CDR3 loop: CAIGQGNGYEQYF. The CDR3 DNA sequence: TGTGCCATAGGGCAGGGAAACGGCTACGAGCAGTACTTC.

This chain links TRBV18 with TRBJ1-4; D is uncertain. Germline V lookup: CDR1 KGHSH, CDR2 LQKENI. With 6 bases removed from V and 7 bases from J, the gap between germline ends came to 15 bases. The CDR3 extends over 14 amino acids. CDR3 DNA sequence: TGTGCCAGCTCCCGCGGAGCAGGCACTGAAAAACTGTTTTTT. It yields the protein CASSRGAGTEKLFF.

The CDR3 DNA follows: TGTGCCAGCAGCCCTGGACTAGCTGCCTACAATGAGCAGTTCTTC. It codes for CASSPGLAAYNEQFF. The rearrangement links TRBV11-3 to TRBJ2-1; TRBD2 agrees at 8 bases. Germline V CDR1 and CDR2: SGHNT, YENEEA. The junction had 5 bases not matched to a gene; V was cut back by 5 bases and J by 2 bases. The CDR3 contains 15 residues.